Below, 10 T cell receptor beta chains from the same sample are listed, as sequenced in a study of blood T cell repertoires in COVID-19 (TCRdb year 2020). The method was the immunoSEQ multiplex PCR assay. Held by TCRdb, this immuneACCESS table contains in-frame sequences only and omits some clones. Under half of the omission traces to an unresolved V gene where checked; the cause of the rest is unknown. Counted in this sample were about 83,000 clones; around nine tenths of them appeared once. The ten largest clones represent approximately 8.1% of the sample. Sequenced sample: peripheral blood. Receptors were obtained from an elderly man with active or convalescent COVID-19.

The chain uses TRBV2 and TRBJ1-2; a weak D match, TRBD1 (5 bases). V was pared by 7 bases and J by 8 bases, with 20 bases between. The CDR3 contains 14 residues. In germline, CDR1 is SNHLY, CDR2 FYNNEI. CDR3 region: CASTLGQGLRGYTF. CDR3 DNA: TGTGCCAGCACCCTAGGGCAGGGACTAAGAGGCTACACCTTC.

Here the CDR3 reads CASSVPGTGLRNTGELFF. As DNA, the CDR3 is TGTGCCAGCAGCGTCCCCGGGACAGGGCTCCGGAACACCGGGGAGCTGTTTTTT. This chain uses TRBV7-8 with TRBJ2-2, with TRBD1 matching 9 bases. Germline CDR1 is SGHVS and CDR2 is FQNEAQ. V lost 5 bases and J lost 1; bases outside the gene matches: 11. The CDR3 length is 18 residues.

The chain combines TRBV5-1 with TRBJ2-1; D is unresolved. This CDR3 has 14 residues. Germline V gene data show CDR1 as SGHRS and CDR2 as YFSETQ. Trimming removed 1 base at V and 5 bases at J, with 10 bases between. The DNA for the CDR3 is TGCGCCAGCAGCTTGTTTTCGGTAGACAATGAGCAGTTCTTC. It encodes CASSLFSVDNEQFF.

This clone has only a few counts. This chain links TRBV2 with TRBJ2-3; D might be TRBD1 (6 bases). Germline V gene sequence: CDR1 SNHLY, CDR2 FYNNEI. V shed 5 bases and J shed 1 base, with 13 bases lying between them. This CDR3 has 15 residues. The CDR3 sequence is CASSLQGLGTDTQYF. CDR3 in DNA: TGTGCCAGCAGTCTTCAGGGGTTAGGCACAGATACGCAGTATTTT.

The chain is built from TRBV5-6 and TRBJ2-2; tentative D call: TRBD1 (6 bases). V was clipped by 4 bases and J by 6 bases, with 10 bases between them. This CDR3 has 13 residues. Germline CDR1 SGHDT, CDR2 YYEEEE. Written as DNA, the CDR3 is TGTGCCAGCAGCCGGGACATTGCCGGGGAGCTGTTTTTT. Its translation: CASSRDIAGELFF.

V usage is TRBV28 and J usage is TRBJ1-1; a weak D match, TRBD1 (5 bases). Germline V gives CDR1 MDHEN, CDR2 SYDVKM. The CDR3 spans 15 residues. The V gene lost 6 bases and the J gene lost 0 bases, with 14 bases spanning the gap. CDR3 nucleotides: TGTGCCAGCAGCCCCCGGGGGGAGTTGAACACTGAAGCTTTCTTT. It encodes CASSPRGELNTEAFF. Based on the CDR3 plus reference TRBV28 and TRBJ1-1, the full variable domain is DVKVTQSSRYLVKRTGEKVFLECVQDMDHENMFWYRQDPGLGLRLIYFSYDVKMKEKGDIPEGYSVSREKKERFSLILESASTNQTSMYLCASSPRGELNTEAFFGQGTRLTVV.

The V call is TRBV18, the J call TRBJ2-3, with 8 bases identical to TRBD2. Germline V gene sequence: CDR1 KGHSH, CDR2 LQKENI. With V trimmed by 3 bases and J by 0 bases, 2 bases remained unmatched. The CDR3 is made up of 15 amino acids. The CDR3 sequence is CASSPSGASTDTQYF. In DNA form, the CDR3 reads TGTGCCAGCTCACCTAGCGGGGCTAGCACAGATACGCAGTATTTT.

This CDR3 is CASRSAGTGATEAFF. As DNA, the CDR3 is TGTGCCAGCAGATCAGCGGGGACAGGGGCCACTGAAGCTTTCTTT. The chain joins TRBV7-9 to TRBJ1-1; TRBD1 matches at 10 bases. The junction had 8 bases not matched to a gene; V was cut back by 6 bases and J by 4 bases. The germline V gene has CDR1 SEHNR and CDR2 FQNEAQ (reference sequence). The CDR3 spans 15 residues.

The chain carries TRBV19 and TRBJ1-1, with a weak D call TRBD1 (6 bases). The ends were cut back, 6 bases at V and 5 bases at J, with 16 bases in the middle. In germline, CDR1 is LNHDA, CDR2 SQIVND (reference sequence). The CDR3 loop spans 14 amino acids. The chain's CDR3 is CASSPQGSMTEAFF. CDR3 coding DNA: TGTGCCAGTAGCCCTCAGGGGTCCATGACTGAAGCTTTCTTT.

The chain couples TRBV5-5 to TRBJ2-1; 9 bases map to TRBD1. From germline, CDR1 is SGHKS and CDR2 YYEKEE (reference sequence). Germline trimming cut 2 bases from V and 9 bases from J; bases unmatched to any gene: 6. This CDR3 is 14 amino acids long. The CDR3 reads CASSLSTGGTEQFF. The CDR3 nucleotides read TGTGCCAGCAGCTTATCTACAGGGGGCACTGAGCAGTTCTTC.